These 23 T cell receptor beta chains originate from one sample sequenced in a study of somatic mutations in cytotoxic T cells in rheumatoid arthritis. Repertoires were generated with immunoSEQ multiplex PCR, while TCRdb's copy carries only in-frame clones and drops some. The data show about 16,000 clones, with roughly 80% seen just once and 10% to 15% held by the top ten. Sequenced material: CD8+ T cells sorted from blood. The receptors were sampled from an adult with rheumatoid arthritis.

CDR3 in DNA: TGTGCCAGCAGCTTCCGGGCCTTTGGTGAGCAGTTCTTC. Translating it yields CASSFRAFGEQFF. The genes are TRBV9 and TRBJ2-1, with D unclear. The CDR3 has 13 residues. The germline CDR1 and CDR2 sequences are SGDLS and YYNGEE. Trimming stripped 4 bases from V and 9 bases from J, with 14 bases between.

The rearrangement joins TRBV28 to TRBJ2-5, with 10 bases matching TRBD2. There are 15 residues in the CDR3. V dropped 5 bases and J dropped 2; count of bases not matched to a gene: 5. The germline V gene has CDR1 MDHEN and CDR2 SYDVKM. The CDR3 loop reads CASSGLAGVQETQYF. The CDR3 DNA reads as TGTGCCAGCAGTGGGCTAGCGGGGGTTCAAGAGACCCAGTACTTC.

The V gene is TRBV2, the J gene TRBJ1-6; no firm D call. V was shortened by 10 bases and J by 0 bases, with 13 bases between the two germline ends. The CDR3 runs 15 residues. The germline gives CDR1 SNHLY, CDR2 FYNNEI. The DNA of the CDR3 is TGTGCCACCGGAACCGGGAGCTCCTATAATTCACCCCTCCACTTT. Translation gives CATGTGSSYNSPLHF.

The gene calls are TRBV28 and TRBJ2-2; D gene uncertain. The CDR3 length is 14 residues. The V end lost 2 bases, the J end lost 2 bases, and 6 bases lay between the germline ends. The germline CDR1 and CDR2 sequences are MDHEN and SYDVKM. The CDR3, as DNA: TGTGCCAGCAGTTTAGTCAGAAACACCGGGGAGCTGTTTTTT. This encodes CASSLVRNTGELFF.

The sample holds one count of this clone. This chain links TRBV25-1 with TRBJ2-5, with D unclear. The CDR3 sequence is 13 residues long. Trimming removed 2 bases at V and 2 bases at J, with 6 bases between. Germline loops: CDR1 MGHDK, CDR2 SYGVNS. For the CDR3, the DNA is TGTGCCAGCAGTGAACTAGGTCAAGAGACCCAGTACTTC. Protein: CASSELGQETQYF.

The V gene is TRBV6-4, the J gene TRBJ2-1; 8 bases align to TRBD1. With V trimmed by 5 bases and J by 10 bases, 10 bases remained unmatched. Per the germline V gene, CDR1 is MRHNA and CDR2 is SNTAGT. The CDR3 is 14 amino acids. CDR3 sequence reads: CASSNRDRMGEQFF. The CDR3 DNA is TGTGCCAGCAGTAACCGGGACAGGATGGGCGAGCAGTTCTTC.

This clone was detected a few times. The genes are TRBV6-6 and TRBJ1-4; D is undetermined. V shed 6 bases and J shed 5 bases, with 13 bases lying between them. CDR3 size: 14 residues. Germline lookup yields CDR1 MNHNY and CDR2 SVGAGI (reference sequence). This CDR3 is CASRVRERNEKLFF. The CDR3 region has the DNA TGTGCCAGCAGGGTCCGGGAGCGGAATGAAAAACTGTTTTTT.

This clone appeared a single time. V is TRBV5-1 and J is TRBJ2-5; TRBD1 is a possible D gene (5 bases). Trimming pared 2 bases from V and 5 bases from J, leaving 10 bases between. The germline V gene has CDR1 SGHRS and CDR2 YFSETQ. This CDR3 spans 13 amino acids. CDR3 sequence (DNA): TGCGCCAGCAGCTTTAGGGGCGAGGAGACCCAGTACTTC. Protein product: CASSFRGEETQYF.

The CDR3 sequence is CASSQDTVGSNQPQHF. CDR3 coding DNA: TGCGCCAGCAGCCAAGATACTGTCGGAAGCAATCAGCCCCAGCATTTT. The chain is built from TRBV4-1 and TRBJ1-5; D remains unclear. CDR1 is MGHRA, CDR2 YSYEKL, per germline. The CDR3 spans 16 residues. The V and J ends lost 0 bases and 1 base respectively, with 10 bases between them.

This chain uses TRBV4-2 with TRBJ1-1; no definite D call. The CDR3 length is 14 residues. The germline V gene encodes CDR1 LGHNA and CDR2 YNFKEQ. Trimming took off 0 bases at V and 3 bases at J, with 8 bases between the two ends. The CDR3 nucleotides are TGTGCCAGCAGCCAAGATGGCGGAGACACTGAAGCTTTCTTT. It codes for CASSQDGGDTEAFF.

The rearrangement uses TRBV29-1 and TRBJ1-2; D might be TRBD1 (6 bases). The CDR3 totals 12 residues. The ends were cut back, 5 bases at V and 9 bases at J, with 16 bases in the middle. CDR1 is SQVTM and CDR2 is ANQGSEA in the germline V gene. CDR3 coding DNA: TGCAGCGTTCCTCAGGGGATCAGCCGCTACACCTTC. Amino acid sequence: CSVPQGISRYTF.

The genes are TRBV2 and TRBJ2-1, with 7 bases lining up with TRBD2. Germline assignment: CDR1 SNHLY and CDR2 FYNNEI. There are 16 residues in the CDR3. Trimming at V came to 7 bases and at J to 10 bases, leaving 19 bases not matched to a gene. CDR3 nucleotides: TGTGCCAGCACCGGAAGGGCGGGGCTAGCGGACGTCGAGCAGTTCTTC. As protein: CASTGRAGLADVEQFF.

The chain employs TRBV21-1 and TRBJ1-4; the tabulated D call, TRBD1, remains unverified against the DNA. TRBV21-1 is a listed pseudogene. This CDR3 has 16 residues. Written as DNA, the CDR3 is TGTGCCAGCAGCAGGGCAGGGGATTCAACTAATGAAAAACTGTTTTTT. Translation: CASSRAGDSTNEKLFF.

V gene TRBV7-9 combines with J gene TRBJ2-3; 12 bases align to TRBD2. The V segment lost 5 bases and the J segment 4 bases; nucleotides outside the gene matches: 7. CDR1 is SEHNR and CDR2 is FQNEAQ in the germline V gene (reference sequence). This CDR3 is 16 amino acids long. CDR3 loop: CASSLLAGGPSDTQYF. As DNA, the CDR3 is TGTGCCAGCAGCCTGCTAGCGGGGGGGCCGTCAGATACGCAGTATTTT.

The chain uses TRBV7-9 and TRBJ2-3; D may be TRBD1 (7 bases). V shed 3 bases and J shed 3 bases, with 13 bases lying between them. This CDR3 comprises 15 residues. The V gene's germline CDR1 is SEHNR and CDR2 FQNEAQ (reference sequence). The CDR3 sequence: CASSLSSGGTDTQYF. CDR3 coding DNA: TGTGCCAGCAGCTTGTCATCAGGGGGGACAGATACGCAGTATTTT.

This clone was picked up a small number of times. The V gene is TRBV2, the J gene TRBJ1-1, with 8 bases that match TRBD1. Germline V CDR1 and CDR2: SNHLY, FYNNEI. CDR3 length equals 14 residues. V trimming: 6 bases; J trimming: 7 bases; junction bases outside the gene matches: 10. The CDR3 here is CASSPQGVTSEAFF. CDR3 DNA sequence: TGTGCCAGCAGCCCACAGGGGGTGACGAGTGAAGCTTTCTTT.

V is TRBV6-4 and J is TRBJ2-3, with 7 bases identical to TRBD2. The CDR3 sequence is 16 residues long. The junction had 5 bases not matched to a gene; V was cut back by 0 bases and J by 2 bases. Germline CDR1 MRHNA, CDR2 SNTAGT. CDR3 DNA sequence: TGTGCCAGCAGTGACTCGGCTAGCGGCCACACAGATACGCAGTATTTT. Amino acid sequence: CASSDSASGHTDTQYF.

Only a few counts were recorded for this clone. The CDR3 sequence: CASSQAAGSTSPLHF. The CDR3 DNA sequence: TGCGCCAGCAGCCAAGCAGCAGGTAGTACTTCACCCCTCCACTTT. The chain couples TRBV4-1 to TRBJ1-6; D uncertain. The germline V gene encodes CDR1 MGHRA and CDR2 YSYEKL. The CDR3 totals 15 residues. Between the trimmed V and J ends, which lost 1 base and 9 bases, there was a span of 13 bases.

The gene calls are TRBV7-6 and TRBJ1-5, with 7 bases that match TRBD1. Trimming took 5 bases from V and 0 from J; bases not matched to a gene: 16. This CDR3 region has 19 residues. Per germline, CDR1 SGHVS and CDR2 FNYEAQ. The CDR3 here is CASSVERDRGLYSNQPQHF. The CDR3, as DNA: TGTGCCAGCAGCGTAGAGCGGGACAGAGGCCTTTATAGCAATCAGCCCCAGCATTTT.

V and J are TRBV7-8 and TRBJ2-7; D is uncertain. The CDR3 extends over 15 amino acids. V was pared by 4 bases and J by 2 bases, with 15 bases between. Germline V gene sequence: CDR1 SGHVS, CDR2 FQNEAQ. The CDR3 DNA sequence: TGTGCCAGCAGCTCCCAAGCCTCCGGGCCCTACGAGCAGTACGTC. This sequence encodes CASSSQASGPYEQYV.

The chain has TRBV6-1 and TRBJ2-7; TRBD1 aligns across 9 bases. V dropped 7 bases and J dropped 3; count of bases not matched to a gene: 4. The CDR3 totals 13 residues. Germline CDR1 MNHNS, CDR2 SASEGT. The CDR3 protein is CASTGTGLYEQYF. In nucleotides, the CDR3 is TGTGCCAGCACCGGGACAGGGCTCTACGAGCAGTACTTC.

The chain combines TRBV6-4 with TRBJ2-3, with TRBD2 identical over 9 bases. The CDR3 extends over 16 amino acids. V was clipped by 0 bases and J by 4 bases; unmatched bases: 5. Germline V lookup: CDR1 MRHNA, CDR2 SNTAGT. The CDR3 is CASSDSAGGRADTQYF. For the CDR3, the DNA is TGTGCCAGCAGTGACTCTGCGGGGGGGCGCGCAGATACGCAGTATTTT.

This clone is a singleton in its sample. The chain links TRBV7-8 to TRBJ1-1; D possibly corresponds to TRBD1 (6 bases). CDR3 length: 18 residues. V was pared by 5 bases and J by 1 base, with 23 bases between. Germline V gene sequence: CDR1 SGHVS, CDR2 FQNEAQ. CDR3 sequence reads: CASSPGRGGWGKNTEAFF. The CDR3, as DNA: TGTGCCAGCAGCCCCGGCCGGGGGGGCTGGGGAAAGAACACTGAAGCTTTCTTT.